Here is one T cell receptor (beta chain) with its context. Other nucleotide sequences from this sample produce the same CDR3. The data belong to a study of control samples from healthy donors and cancer patients. CDR1 and CDR2 from the germline V gene are SGHTA and FQGNSA. Trimming at V came to 4 bases and at J to 6 bases, leaving 3 bases not matched to a gene. CDR3 length: 13 amino acids. The table came from immunoSEQ multiplex PCR; TCRdb's copy has only in-frame clones and leaves some out. The sample yields 110,000 or so clones, just under 85% seen once. V usage is TRBV7-2 and J usage is TRBJ1-2; TRBD1 matches 9 bases. The sequenced sample was blood. The sequence came from a young man in good health. The CDR3 region is CASSSRDRDGYTF. As DNA, the CDR3 is TGTGCCAGCAGCTCCCGGGACAGGGATGGCTACACCTTC.